This T cell receptor beta chain was documented in a study of T cells in narcolepsy. V was clipped by 7 bases and J by 4 bases, with 13 bases between them. CDR3 length equals 13 residues. Germline CDR1 MNHEY, CDR2 SVGAGI. Libraries were prepared by immunoSEQ multiplex PCR; TCRdb keeps only in-frame clonotypes and omits some of them. The sample has over 25,000 clones, around nine tenths seen once. This TCR derives from a human donor with narcolepsy. The sequencing input was CD45RA- memory CD4+ T cells from PBMCs. V is TRBV6-5 and J is TRBJ1-1; D is unresolved. In DNA form, the CDR3 reads TGTGCCAGCACAAAATTCGGAGGCACTGAAGCTTTCTTT. It codes for CASTKFGGTEAFF.